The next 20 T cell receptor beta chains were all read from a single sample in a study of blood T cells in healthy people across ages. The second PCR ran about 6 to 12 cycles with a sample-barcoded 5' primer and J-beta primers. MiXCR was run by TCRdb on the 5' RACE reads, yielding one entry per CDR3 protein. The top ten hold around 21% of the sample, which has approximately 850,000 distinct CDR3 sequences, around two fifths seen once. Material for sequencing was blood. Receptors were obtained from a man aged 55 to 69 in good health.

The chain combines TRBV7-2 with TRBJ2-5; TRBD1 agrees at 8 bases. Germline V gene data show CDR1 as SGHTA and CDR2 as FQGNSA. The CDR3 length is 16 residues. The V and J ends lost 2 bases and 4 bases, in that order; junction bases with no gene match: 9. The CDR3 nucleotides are TGTGCCAGCAGCTTATGGGGCAGGGGGCTACGAGAGACCCAGTACTTC. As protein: CASSLWGRGLRETQYF. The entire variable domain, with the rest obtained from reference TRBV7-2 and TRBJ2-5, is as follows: GAGVSQSPSNKVTEKGKDVELRCDPISGHTALYWYRQSLGQGLEFLIYFQGNSAPDKSGLPSDRFSAERTGGSVSTLTIQRTQQEDSAVYLCASSLWGRGLRETQYFGPGTRLLVL.

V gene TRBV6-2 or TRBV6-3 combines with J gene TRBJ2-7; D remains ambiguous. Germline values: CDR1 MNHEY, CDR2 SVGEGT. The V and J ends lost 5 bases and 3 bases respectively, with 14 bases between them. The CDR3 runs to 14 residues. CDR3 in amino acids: CASSHPQHRYEQYF. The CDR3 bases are TGTGCCAGCAGTCATCCCCAGCACCGCTACGAGCAGTACTTC.

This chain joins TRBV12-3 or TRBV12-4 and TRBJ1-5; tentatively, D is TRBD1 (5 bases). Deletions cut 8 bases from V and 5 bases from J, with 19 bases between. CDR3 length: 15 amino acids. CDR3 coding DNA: TGTGCCAGCCAAAAAACGGGCACGGGGGATCAGCCCCAGCATTTT. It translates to CASQKTGTGDQPQHF.

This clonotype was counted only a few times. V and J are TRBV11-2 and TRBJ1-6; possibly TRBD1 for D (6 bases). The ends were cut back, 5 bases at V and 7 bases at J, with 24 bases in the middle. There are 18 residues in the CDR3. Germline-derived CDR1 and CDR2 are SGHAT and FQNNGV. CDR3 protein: CASSPNNLRGIHNSPLHF. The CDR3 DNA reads TGTGCCAGCAGCCCGAATAATCTCAGGGGAATTCACAATTCACCCCTCCACTTT.

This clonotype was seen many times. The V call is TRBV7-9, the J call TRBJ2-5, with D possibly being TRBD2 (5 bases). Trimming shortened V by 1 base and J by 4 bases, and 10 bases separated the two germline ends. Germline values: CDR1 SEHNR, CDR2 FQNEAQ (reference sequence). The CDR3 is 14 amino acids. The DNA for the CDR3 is TGTGCCAGCAGCTTAGGCAGCGGTAGAGAGACCCAGTACTTC. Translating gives CASSLGSGRETQYF. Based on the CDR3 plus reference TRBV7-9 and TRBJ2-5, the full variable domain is DTGVSQNPRHKITKRGQNVTFRCDPISEHNRLYWYRQTLGQGPEFLTYFQNEAQLEKSRLLSDRFSAERPKGSFSTLEIQRTEQGDSAMYLCASSLGSGRETQYFGPGTRLLVL.

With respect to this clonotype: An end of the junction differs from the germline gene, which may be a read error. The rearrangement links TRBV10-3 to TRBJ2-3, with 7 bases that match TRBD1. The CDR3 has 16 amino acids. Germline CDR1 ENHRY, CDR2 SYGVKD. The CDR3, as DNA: TGTGCCATCAGTGAAACTCGAGGGGGCCCTTTGGATACGCGGTATTTT. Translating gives CAISETRGGPLDTRYF.

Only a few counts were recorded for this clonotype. The CDR3 sequence is CAISELGGLNYEQYF. The CDR3 DNA is TGTGCCATCAGTGAACTTGGGGGGTTGAACTACGAGCAGTACTTC. The chain combines TRBV10-3 with TRBJ2-7; D is perhaps TRBD2 (6 bases). CDR1 ENHRY and CDR2 SYGVKD come from the germline V gene. The CDR3 contains 15 residues. The V and J ends lost 3 bases and 3 bases respectively, with 15 bases between them.

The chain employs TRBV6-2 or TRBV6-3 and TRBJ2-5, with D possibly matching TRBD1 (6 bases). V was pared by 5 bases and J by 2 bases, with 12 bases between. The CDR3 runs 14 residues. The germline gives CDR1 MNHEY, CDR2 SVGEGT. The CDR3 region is CASSAQGFQETQYF. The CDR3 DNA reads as TGTGCCAGCAGTGCTCAGGGGTTTCAAGAGACCCAGTACTTC.

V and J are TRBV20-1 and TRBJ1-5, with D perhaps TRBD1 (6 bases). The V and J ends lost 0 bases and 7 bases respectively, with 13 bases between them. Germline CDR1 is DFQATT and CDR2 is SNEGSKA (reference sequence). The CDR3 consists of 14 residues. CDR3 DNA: TGCAGTGCTAGAGAGTGGGGGCGAGGGCAGCCCCAGCATTTT. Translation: CSAREWGRGQPQHF.

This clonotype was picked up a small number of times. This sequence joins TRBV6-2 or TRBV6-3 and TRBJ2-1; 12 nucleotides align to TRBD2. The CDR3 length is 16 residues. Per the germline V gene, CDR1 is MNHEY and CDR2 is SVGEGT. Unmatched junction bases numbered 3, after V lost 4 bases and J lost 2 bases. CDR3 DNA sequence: TGTGCCAGCAGTTGGACTAGCGGGGTCCCCTACAATGAGCAGTTCTTC. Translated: CASSWTSGVPYNEQFF.

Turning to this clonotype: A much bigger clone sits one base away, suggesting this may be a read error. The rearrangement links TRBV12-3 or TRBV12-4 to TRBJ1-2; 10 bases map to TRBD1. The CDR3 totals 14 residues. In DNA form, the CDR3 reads TGTGCCAGCAGTGGGAAGACAGGGGGCCATGGCTGCACCTTC. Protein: CASSGKTGGHGCTF.

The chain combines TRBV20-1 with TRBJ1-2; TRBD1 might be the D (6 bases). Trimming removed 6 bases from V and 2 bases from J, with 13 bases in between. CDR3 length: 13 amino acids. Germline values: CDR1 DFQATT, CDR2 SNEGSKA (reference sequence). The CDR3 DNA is TGCAGTGCCGAACAGCAGGGGAACTATGGCTACACCTTC. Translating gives CSAEQQGNYGYTF.

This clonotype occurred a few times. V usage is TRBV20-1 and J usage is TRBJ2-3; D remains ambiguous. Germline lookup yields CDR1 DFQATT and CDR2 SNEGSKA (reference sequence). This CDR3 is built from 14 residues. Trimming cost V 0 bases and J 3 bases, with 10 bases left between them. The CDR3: CSARDPPSTDTQYF. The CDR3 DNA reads TGCAGTGCTAGAGATCCCCCCTCGACAGATACGCAGTATTTT.

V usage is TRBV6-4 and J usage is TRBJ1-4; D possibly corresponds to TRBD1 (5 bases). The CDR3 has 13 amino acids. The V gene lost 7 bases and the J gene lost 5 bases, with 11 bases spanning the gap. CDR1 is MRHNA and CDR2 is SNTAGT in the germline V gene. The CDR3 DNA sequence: TGTGCCAGCACTCAGCGGGGGAATGAAAAACTGTTTTTT. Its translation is CASTQRGNEKLFF.

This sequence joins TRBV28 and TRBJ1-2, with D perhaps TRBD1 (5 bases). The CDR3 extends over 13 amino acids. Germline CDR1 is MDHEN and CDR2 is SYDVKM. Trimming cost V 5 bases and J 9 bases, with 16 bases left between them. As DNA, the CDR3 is TGTGCCAGCAGTCCCGGGACTCACGCCAGCTACACCTTC. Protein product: CASSPGTHASYTF.

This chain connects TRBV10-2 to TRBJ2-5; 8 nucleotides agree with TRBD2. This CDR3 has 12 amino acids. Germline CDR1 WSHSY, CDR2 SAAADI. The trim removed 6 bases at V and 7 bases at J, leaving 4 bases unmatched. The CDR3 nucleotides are TGCGCCAGCAGGGCCCGGGAGGGGACCCAGTACTTC. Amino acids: CASRAREGTQYF.

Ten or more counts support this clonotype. CDR3 sequence: CAISENPQGGTQYF. The DNA of the CDR3 is TGTGCCATCAGTGAGAACCCCCAAGGAGGGACCCAGTACTTC. V gene TRBV10-3 combines with J gene TRBJ2-5; D might be TRBD2 (5 bases). The V and J ends lost 2 bases and 7 bases respectively, with 14 bases between them. Looked up from germline, CDR1 is ENHRY and CDR2 is SYGVKD. This CDR3 is built from 14 residues.

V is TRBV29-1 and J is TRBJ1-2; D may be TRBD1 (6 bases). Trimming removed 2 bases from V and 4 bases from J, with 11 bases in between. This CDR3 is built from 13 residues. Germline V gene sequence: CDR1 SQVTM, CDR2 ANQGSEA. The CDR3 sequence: CSVERGSSYGYTF. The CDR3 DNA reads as TGCAGCGTTGAAAGGGGGTCCAGCTATGGCTACACCTTC.

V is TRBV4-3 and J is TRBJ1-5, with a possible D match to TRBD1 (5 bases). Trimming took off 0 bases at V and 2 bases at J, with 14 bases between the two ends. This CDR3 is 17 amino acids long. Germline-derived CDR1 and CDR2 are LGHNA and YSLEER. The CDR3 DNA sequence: TGCGCCAGCAGCCAAGATAGGTGGGGGTCGGGCAATCAGCCCCAGCATTTT. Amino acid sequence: CASSQDRWGSGNQPQHF.

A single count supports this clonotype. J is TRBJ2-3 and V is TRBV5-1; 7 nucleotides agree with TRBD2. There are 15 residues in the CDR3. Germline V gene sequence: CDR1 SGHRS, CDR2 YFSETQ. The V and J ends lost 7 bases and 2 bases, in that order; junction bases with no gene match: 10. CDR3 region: CASRRERGDTDTQYF. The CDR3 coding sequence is TGCGCCAGCCGGAGGGAGCGGGGTGACACAGATACGCAGTATTTT.